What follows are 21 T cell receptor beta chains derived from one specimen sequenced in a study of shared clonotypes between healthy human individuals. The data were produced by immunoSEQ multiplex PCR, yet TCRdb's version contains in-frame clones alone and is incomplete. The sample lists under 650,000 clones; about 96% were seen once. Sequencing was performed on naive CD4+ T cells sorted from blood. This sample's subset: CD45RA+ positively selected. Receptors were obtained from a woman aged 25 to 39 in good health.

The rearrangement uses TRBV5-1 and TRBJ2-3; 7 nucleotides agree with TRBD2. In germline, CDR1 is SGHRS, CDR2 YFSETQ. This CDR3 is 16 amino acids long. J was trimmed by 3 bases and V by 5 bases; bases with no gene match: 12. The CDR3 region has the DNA TGCGCCAGCAGTTTTGGAAGCGGGGCTGGAACAGATACGCAGTATTTT. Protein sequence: CASSFGSGAGTDTQYF.

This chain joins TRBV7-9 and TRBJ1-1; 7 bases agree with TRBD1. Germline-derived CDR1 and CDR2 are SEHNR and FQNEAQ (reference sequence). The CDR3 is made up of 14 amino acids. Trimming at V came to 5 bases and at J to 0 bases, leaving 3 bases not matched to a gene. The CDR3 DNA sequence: TGTGCCAGCAGCGCGGGACAGATGAACACTGAAGCTTTCTTT. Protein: CASSAGQMNTEAFF.

The CDR3 DNA reads as TGTGCCAGCAGCCAAGTTCGTCCCGGGGAGCTGTTTTTT. It translates to CASSQVRPGELFF. The chain recombines TRBV7-2 with TRBJ2-2; D gene ambiguous. The CDR3 is made up of 13 amino acids. In germline, CDR1 is SGHTA, CDR2 FQGNSA. Trimming removed 5 bases at V and 6 bases at J, with 10 bases between.

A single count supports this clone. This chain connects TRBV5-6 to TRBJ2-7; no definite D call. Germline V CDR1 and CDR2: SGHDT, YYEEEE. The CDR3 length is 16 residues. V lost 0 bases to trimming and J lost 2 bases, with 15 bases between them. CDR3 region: CASSLEPATAPYEQYF. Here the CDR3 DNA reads TGTGCCAGCAGCTTGGAGCCAGCGACGGCCCCCTACGAGCAGTACTTC.

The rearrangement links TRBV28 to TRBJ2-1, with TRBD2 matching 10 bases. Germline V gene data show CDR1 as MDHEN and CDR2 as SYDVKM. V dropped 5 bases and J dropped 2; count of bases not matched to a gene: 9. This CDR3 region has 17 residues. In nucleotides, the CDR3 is TGTGCCAGCAGTGTCAACCACCTAGCGGGGGCCTACAATGAGCAGTTCTTC. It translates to CASSVNHLAGAYNEQFF.

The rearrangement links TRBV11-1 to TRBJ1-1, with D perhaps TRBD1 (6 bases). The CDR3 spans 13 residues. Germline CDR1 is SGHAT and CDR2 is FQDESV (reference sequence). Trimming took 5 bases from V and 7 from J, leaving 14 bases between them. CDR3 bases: TGTGCCAGCAGCCAGGGGTATGGTGATGAAGCTTTCTTT. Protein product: CASSQGYGDEAFF.

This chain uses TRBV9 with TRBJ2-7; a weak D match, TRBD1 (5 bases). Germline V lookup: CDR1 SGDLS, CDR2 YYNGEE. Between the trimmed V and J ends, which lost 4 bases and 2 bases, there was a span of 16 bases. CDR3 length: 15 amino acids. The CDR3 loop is CASSPLPGHTYEQYF. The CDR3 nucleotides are TGTGCCAGCAGCCCACTACCAGGACACACCTACGAGCAGTACTTC.

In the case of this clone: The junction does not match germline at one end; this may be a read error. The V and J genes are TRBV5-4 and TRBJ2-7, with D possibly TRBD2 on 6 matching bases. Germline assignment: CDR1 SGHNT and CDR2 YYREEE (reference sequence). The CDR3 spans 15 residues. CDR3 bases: TGTGCCAGCAGATTGGGGCGGGACCCTCCGAGGGAGCAGTACTTC. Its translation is CASRLGRDPPREQYF.

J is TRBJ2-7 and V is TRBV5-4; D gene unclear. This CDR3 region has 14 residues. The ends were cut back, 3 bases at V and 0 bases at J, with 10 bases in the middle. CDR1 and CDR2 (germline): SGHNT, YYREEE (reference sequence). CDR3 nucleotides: TGTGCCAGCAGCTCGGCTAAGAGCTCCTACGAGCAGTACTTC. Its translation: CASSSAKSSYEQYF.

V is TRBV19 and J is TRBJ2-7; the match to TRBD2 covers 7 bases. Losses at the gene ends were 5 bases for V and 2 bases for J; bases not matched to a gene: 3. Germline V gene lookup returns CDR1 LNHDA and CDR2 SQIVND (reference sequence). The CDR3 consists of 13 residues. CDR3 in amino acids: CASSPSGTYEQYF. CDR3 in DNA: TGTGCCAGTAGTCCCAGCGGGACCTACGAGCAGTACTTC.

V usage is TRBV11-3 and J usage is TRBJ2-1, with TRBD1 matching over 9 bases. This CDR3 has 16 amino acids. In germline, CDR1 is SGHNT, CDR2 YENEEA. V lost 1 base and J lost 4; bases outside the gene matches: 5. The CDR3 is CASSLGRGTGYNEQFF. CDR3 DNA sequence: TGTGCCAGCAGCTTAGGTAGGGGGACAGGGTACAATGAGCAGTTCTTC.

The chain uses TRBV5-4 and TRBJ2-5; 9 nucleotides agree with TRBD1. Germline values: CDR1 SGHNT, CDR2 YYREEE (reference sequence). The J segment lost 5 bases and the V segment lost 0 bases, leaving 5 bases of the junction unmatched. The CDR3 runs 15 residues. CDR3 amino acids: CASSLVTGTGETQYF. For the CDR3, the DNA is TGTGCCAGCAGCTTGGTGACTGGGACAGGGGAGACCCAGTACTTC. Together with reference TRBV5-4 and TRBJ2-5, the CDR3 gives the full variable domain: ETGVTQSPTHLIKTRGQQVTLRCSSQSGHNTVSWYQQALGQGPQFIFQYYREEENGRGNFPPRFSGLQFPNYSSELNVNALELDDSALYLCASSLVTGTGETQYFGPGTRLLVL.

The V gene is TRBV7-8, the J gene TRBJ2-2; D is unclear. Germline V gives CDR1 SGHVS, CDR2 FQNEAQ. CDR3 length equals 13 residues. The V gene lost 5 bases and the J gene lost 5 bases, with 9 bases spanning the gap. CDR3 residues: CASSPGPTGELFF. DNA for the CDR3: TGTGCCAGCAGCCCCGGGCCTACCGGGGAGCTGTTTTTT.

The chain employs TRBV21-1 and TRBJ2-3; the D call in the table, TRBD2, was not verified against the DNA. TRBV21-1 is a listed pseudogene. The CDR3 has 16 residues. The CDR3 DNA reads TGTGCCAGCAGCAGAGGAGCGGGGACTAGCACAGATACGCAGTATTTT. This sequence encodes CASSRGAGTSTDTQYF.

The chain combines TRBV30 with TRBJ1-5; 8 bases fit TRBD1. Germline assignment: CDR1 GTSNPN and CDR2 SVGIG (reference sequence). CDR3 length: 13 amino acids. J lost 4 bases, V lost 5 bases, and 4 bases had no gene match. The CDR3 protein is CAWGQGKNQPQHF. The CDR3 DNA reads TGTGCCTGGGGACAGGGAAAAAATCAGCCCCAGCATTTT.

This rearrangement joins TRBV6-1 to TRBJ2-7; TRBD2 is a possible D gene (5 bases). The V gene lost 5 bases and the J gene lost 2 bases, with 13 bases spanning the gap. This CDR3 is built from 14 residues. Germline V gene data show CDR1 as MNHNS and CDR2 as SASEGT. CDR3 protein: CASSNRGQAYEQYF. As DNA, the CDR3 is TGTGCCAGCAGTAACCGCGGGCAAGCCTACGAGCAGTACTTC.

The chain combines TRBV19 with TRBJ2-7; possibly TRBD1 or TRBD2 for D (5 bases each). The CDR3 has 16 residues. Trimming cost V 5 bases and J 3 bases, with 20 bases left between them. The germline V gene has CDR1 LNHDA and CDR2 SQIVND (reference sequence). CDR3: CASSPTPGTTFYEQYF. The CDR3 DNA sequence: TGTGCCAGTAGTCCCACGCCGGGGACCACTTTCTACGAGCAGTACTTC.

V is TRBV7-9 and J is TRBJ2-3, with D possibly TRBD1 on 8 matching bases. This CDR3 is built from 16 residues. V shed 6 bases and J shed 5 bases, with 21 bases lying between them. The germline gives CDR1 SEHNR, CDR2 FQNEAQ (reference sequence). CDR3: CASSLQGGIGGDTQYF. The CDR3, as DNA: TGTGCCAGCAGTTTACAGGGGGGGATAGGTGGAGATACGCAGTATTTT.

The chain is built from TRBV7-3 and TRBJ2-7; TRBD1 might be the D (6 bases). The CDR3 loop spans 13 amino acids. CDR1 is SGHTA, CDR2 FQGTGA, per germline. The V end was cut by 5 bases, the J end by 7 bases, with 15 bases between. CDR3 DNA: TGTGCCAGCAGCCCCCGAACAGGGAAAGAGCAGTACTTC. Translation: CASSPRTGKEQYF.

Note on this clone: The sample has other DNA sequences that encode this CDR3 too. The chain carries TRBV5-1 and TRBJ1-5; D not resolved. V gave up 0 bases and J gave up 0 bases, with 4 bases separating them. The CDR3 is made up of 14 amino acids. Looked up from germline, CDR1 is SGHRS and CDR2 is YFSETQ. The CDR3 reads CASSLDPSNQPQHF. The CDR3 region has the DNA TGCGCCAGCAGCTTGGATCCTAGCAATCAGCCCCAGCATTTT.

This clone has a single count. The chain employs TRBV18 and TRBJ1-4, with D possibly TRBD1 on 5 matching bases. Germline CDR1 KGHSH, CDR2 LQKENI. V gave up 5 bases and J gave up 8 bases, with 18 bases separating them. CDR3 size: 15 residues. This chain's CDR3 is CASSSRDGVWEKLFF. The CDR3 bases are TGTGCCAGCTCATCACGGGACGGGGTATGGGAAAAACTGTTTTTT.